This is a list of T cell receptor beta chains from one sample in a study of shared clonotypes between healthy human individuals. Using immunoSEQ multiplex PCR, the repertoire was profiled, and TCRdb retains in-frame clones only, with some absent. This sample has more than 500,000 clones; roughly 95% occur once, and the top ten carry 0.095% to 0.14%. What was sequenced was naive CD8+ T cells sorted from blood. These TCRs come from a woman younger than 45 in good health. Both conserved end residues are part of each CDR3. D genes are given only for firm matches. Clone sizes are given selectively: once, few, many, or a class where the clone is expanded.

size: .
V: TRBV2
J: TRBJ2-1
D: .
DNA: TGTGCCACAAAAGGGGGGACCTCCTACAATGAGCAGTTCTTC
CDR3: CATKGGTSYNEQFF

size: .
V: TRBV29-1
J: TRBJ2-4
D: .
DNA: TGCAGCGGTCAGACAGAATCTCCCAAAAACATTCAGTACTTC
CDR3: CSGQTESPKNIQYF

size: .
V: TRBV7-9
J: TRBJ1-5
D: .
DNA: TGTGCCAGCGGAGCCGGTCGGGGGGGGCAGCCCCAGCATTTT
CDR3: CASGAGRGGQPQHF

size: .
V: TRBV29-1
J: TRBJ2-2
D: .
DNA: TGCAGCGTGATGACCGGCACCGGGGAGCTGTTTTTT
CDR3: CSVMTGTGELFF

size: once
V: TRBV9
J: TRBJ2-1
D: .
DNA: TGTGCCAGCAGCGTAGGGTTTGAGCAGTTCTTC
CDR3: CASSVGFEQFF

size: few
V: TRBV27
J: TRBJ2-7
D: .
DNA: TGTGCCAGCAGTTTTGGGTCCCGATACGAGCAGTACTTC
CDR3: CASSFGSRYEQYF

size: .
V: TRBV4-2
J: TRBJ2-5
D: .
DNA: TGTGCCAGCAGCCAAGACGAGGGACCCCGGGAGACCCAGTACTTC
CDR3: CASSQDEGPRETQYF

size: once
V: TRBV9
J: TRBJ2-2
D: TRBD1
DNA: TGTGCCAGCAGCGCCCTAGACAGGGGCGACACCGGGGAGCTGTTTTTT
CDR3: CASSALDRGDTGELFF

size: .
V: TRBV27
J: TRBJ2-3
D: .
DNA: TGTGCCAGCAGTTTGACAACTAGCACAGATACGCAGTATTTT
CDR3: CASSLTTSTDTQYF

size: .
V: TRBV9
J: TRBJ2-7
D: .
DNA: TGTGCCAGCAGCACCGGACAGACCTACGAGCAGTACTTC
CDR3: CASSTGQTYEQYF